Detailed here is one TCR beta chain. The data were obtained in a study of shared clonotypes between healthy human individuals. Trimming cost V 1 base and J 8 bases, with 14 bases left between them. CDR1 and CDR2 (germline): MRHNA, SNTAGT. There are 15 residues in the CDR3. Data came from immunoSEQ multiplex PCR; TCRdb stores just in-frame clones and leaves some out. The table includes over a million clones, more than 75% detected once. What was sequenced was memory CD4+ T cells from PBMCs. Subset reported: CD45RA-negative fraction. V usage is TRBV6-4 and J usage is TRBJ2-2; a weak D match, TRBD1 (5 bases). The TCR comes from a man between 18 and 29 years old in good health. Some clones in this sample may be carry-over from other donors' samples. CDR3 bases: TGTGCCAGCAGTGACTTCTTCAGGGTGCCTGGGGAGCTGTTTTTT. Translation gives CASSDFFRVPGELFF.